Given below is one T cell receptor beta chain in context. The antigen is not known. This sample stems from a study of T cells in Graves' hyperthyroidism and ophthalmopathy. Study-wide findings and caveats: Most thyroid clonotypes that were expanded above 0.001 also turned up in blood. A model of 13 V-J pairs discriminated ophthalmopathy from stable hyperthyroidism.

Researchers took RNA transcripts and amplified the TCR beta CDR3 regions from them. RT-PCR in the first round (using the HTBI primer set) targeted the TCR CDR3. In TCRdb, the multiplex PCR reads were re-called with MiXCR into one record per CDR3 protein. The table shows around 50,000 distinct CDR3 sequences, with about half occurring only once. Each ophthalmopathy patient scored at least 3 on the Clinical Activity Score and at least 4 on NOSPECS grade, with duration under 3 months. This CDR3 is 18 amino acids long. Germline V gene data show CDR1 as MNHEY and CDR2 as SMNVEV (reference sequence). V was clipped by 6 bases and J by 4 bases, with 22 bases between them.

Input material: blood. The chain joins TRBV27 to TRBJ1-6; D not resolved. The TCR originated in a woman in her fifties or sixties with Graves' ophthalmopathy. The DNA for the CDR3 is TGTGCCAGCAGGATTTTGGATGTGGCGGCTACTTATAATTCACCCCTCCACTTT. As protein: CASRILDVAATYNSPLHF.